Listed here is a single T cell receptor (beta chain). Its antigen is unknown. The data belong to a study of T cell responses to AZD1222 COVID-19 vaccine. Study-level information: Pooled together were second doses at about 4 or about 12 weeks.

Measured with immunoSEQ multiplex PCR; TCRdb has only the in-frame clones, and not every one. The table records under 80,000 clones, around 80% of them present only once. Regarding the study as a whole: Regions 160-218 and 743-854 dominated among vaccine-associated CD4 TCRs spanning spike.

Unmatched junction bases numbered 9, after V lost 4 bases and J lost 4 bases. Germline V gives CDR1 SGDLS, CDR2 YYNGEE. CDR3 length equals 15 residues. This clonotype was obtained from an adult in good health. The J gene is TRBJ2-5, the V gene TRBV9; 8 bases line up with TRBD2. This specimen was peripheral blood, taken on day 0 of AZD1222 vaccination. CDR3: CASSPTGGPGETQYF. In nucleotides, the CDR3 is TGTGCCAGCAGCCCCACGGGGGGGCCAGGAGAGACCCAGTACTTC.